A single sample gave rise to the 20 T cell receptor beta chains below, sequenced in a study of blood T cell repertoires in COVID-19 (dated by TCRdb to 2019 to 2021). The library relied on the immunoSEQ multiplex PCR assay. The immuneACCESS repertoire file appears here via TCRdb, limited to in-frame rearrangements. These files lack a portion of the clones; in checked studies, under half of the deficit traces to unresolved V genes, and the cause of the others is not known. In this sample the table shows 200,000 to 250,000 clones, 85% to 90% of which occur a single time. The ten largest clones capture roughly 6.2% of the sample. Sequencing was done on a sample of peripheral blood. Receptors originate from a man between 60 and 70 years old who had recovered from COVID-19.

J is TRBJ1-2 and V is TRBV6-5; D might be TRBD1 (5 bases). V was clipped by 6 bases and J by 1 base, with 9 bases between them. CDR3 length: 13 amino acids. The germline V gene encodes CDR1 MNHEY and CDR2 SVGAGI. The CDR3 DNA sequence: TGTGCCAGCAGACCCGACAGTAACTATGGCTACACCTTC. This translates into CASRPDSNYGYTF.

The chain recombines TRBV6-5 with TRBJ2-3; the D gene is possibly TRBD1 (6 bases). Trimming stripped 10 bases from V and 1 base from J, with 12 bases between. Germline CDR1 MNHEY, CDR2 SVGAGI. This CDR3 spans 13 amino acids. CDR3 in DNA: TGTGCCACTACAGGGACGGGCACAGATACGCAGTATTTT. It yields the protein CATTGTGTDTQYF.

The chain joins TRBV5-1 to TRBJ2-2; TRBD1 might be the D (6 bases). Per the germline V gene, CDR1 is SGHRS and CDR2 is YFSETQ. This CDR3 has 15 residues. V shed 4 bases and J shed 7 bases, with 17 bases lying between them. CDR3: CASSPSGALGGELFF. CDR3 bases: TGCGCCAGCAGCCCATCAGGGGCGCTGGGCGGGGAGCTGTTTTTT.

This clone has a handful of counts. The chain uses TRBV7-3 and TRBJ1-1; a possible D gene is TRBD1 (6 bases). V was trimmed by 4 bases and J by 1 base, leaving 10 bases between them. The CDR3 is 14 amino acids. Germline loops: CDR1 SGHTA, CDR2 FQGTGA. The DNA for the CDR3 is TGTGCCAGCAGCTCCCTAGGGGGGAACACTGAAGCTTTCTTT. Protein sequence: CASSSLGGNTEAFF.

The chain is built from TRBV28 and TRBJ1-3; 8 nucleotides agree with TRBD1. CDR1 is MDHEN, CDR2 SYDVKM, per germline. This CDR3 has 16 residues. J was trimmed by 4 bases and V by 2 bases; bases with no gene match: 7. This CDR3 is CASSLPQGALGNTIYF. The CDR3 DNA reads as TGTGCCAGCAGTTTACCCCAGGGGGCGCTCGGAAACACCATATATTTT.

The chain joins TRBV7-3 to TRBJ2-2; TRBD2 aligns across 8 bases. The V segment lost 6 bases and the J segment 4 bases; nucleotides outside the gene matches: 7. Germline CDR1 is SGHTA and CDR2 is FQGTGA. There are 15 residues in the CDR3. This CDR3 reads CASSLAGGTTGELFF. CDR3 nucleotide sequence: TGTGCCAGCAGTCTCGCGGGAGGAACCACCGGGGAGCTGTTTTTT.

CDR3 in amino acids: CASRRGWTGELFF. In nucleotides, the CDR3 is TGTGCCAGCCGGCGGGGTTGGACCGGGGAGCTGTTTTTT. The chain links TRBV6-5 to TRBJ2-2; perhaps TRBD2 as D (6 bases). The germline gives CDR1 MNHEY, CDR2 SVGAGI. The CDR3 runs 13 residues. Trimming removed 8 bases from V and 5 bases from J, with 12 bases in between.

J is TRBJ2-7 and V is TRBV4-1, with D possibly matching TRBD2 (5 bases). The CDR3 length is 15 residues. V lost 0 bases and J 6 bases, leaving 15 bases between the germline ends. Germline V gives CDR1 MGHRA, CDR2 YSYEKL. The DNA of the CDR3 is TGCGCCAGCAGCCAAGACTGGCGGGTTCCGGGCGAGCAGTACTTC. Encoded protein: CASSQDWRVPGEQYF.

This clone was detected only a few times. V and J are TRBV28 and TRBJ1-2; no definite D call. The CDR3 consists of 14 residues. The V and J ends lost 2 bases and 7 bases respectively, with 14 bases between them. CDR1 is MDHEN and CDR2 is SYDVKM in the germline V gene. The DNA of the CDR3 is TGTGCCAGCAGTTTAATCCGGGGAAGAGGTGGCTACACCTTC. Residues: CASSLIRGRGGYTF.

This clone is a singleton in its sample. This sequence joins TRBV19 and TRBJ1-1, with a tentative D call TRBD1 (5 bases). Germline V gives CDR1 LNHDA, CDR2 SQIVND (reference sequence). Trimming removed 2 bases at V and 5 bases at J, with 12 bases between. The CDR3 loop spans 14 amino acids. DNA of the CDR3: TGTGCCAGTAGTATATCAGGGATCGGAACTGAAGCTTTCTTT. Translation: CASSISGIGTEAFF. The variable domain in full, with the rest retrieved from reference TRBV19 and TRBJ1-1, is DGGITQSPKYLFRKEGQNVTLSCEQNLNHDAMYWYRQDPGQGLRLIYYSQIVNDFQKGDIAEGYSVSREKKESFPLTVTSAQKNPTAFYLCASSISGIGTEAFFGQGTRLTVV.

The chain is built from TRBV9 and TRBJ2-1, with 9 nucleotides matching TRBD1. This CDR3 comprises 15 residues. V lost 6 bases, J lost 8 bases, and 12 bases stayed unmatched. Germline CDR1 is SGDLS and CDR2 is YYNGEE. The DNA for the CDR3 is TGTGCCAGCACCCGTGTTGGGACAGGGCCAGATGAGCAGTTCTTC. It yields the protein CASTRVGTGPDEQFF.

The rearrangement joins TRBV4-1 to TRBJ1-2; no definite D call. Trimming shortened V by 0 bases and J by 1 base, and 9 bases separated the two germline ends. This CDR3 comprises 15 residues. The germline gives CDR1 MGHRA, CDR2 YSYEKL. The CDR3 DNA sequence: TGCGCCAGCAGCCAAGAGATCCCAGTTAACTATGGCTACACCTTC. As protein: CASSQEIPVNYGYTF.

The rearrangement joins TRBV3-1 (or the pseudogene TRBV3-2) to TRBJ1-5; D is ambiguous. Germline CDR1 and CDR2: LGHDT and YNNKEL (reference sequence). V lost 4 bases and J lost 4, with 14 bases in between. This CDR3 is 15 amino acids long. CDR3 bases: TGTGCCAGCAGCCCTGCGGGTGGTTGGAATCAGCCCCAGCATTTT. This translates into CASSPAGGWNQPQHF.

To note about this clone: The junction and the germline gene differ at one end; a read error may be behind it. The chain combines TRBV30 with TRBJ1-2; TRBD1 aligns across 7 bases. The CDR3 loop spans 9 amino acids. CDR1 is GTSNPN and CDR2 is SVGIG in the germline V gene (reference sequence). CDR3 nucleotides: TGTGCCTGGGGGGACAGTCCGCAATTC. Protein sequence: CAWGDSPQF.

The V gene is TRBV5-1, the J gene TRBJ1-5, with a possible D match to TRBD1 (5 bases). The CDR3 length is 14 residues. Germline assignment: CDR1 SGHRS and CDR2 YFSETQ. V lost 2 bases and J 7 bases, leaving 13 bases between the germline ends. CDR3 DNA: TGCGCCAGCAGCTTAGACAGTAGACAGCAGCCCCAGCATTTT. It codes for CASSLDSRQQPQHF.

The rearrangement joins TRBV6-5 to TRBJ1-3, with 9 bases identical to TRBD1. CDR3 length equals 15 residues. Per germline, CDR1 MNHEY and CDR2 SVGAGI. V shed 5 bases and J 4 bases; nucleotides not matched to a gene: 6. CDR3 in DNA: TGTGCCAGCAGTCAACAGGGGGCGCGGGGAAACACCATATATTTT. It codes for CASSQQGARGNTIYF.

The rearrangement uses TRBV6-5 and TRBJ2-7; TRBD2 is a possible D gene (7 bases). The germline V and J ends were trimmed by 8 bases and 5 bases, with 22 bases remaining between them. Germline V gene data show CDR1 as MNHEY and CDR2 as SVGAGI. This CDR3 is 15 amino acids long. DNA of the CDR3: TGTGCCAGCTCTCCTCCCGGGGGGCGCGGCAACGAGCAGTACTTC. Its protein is CASSPPGGRGNEQYF.

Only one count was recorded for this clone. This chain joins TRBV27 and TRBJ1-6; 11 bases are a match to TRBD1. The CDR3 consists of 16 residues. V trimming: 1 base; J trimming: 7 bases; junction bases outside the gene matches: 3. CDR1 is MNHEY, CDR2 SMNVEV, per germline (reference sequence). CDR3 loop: CASSLYGQGANSPLHF. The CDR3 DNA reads TGTGCCAGCAGTTTATATGGACAGGGGGCGAATTCACCCCTCCACTTT.

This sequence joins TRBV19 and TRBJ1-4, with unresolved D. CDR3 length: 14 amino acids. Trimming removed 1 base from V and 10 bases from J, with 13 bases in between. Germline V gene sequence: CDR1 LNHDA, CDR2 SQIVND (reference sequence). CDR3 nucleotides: TGTGCCAGTAGTATAGTTGTGGAGAGAGGAAAACTGTTTTTT. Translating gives CASSIVVERGKLFF. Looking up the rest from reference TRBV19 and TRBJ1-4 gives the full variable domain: DGGITQSPKYLFRKEGQNVTLSCEQNLNHDAMYWYRQDPGQGLRLIYYSQIVNDFQKGDIAEGYSVSREKKESFPLTVTSAQKNPTAFYLCASSIVVERGKLFFGSGTQLSVL.

As DNA, the CDR3 is TGTGCCAGCAGCCCGGCGGGGTCCTATGGCTACACCTTC. Its protein is CASSPAGSYGYTF. V and J are TRBV7-2 and TRBJ1-2; D uncertain. The germline gives CDR1 SGHTA, CDR2 FQGNSA. The V and J ends lost 5 bases and 4 bases respectively, with 11 bases between them. The CDR3 consists of 13 residues.